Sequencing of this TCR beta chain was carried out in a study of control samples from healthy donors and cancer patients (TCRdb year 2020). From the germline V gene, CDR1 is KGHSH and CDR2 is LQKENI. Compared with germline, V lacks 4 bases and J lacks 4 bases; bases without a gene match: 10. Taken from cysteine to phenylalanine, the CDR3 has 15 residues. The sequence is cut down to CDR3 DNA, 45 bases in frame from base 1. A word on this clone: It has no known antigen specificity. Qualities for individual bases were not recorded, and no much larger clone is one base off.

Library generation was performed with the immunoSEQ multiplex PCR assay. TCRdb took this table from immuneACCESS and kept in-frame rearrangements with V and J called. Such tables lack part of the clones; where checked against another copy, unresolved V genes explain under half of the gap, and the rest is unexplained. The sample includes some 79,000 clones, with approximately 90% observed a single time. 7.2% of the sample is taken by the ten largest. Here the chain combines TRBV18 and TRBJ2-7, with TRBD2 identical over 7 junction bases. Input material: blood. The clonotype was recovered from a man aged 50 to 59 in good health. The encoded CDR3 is CASSQVAGEWYEQYF. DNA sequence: TGTGCCAGCTCACAAGTCGCGGGGGAATGGTACGAGCAGTACTTC.